Each of the 27 T cell receptor beta chains below was sequenced from the same sample in a study of T cell repertoires in cytomegalovirus infection. TCRdb fed the reads into MiXCR, producing one record per CDR3 protein. Of 400,000 or so distinct CDR3 sequences detected, around 18% appear once; the ten largest clones hold approximately 10%. The sample was PBMCs. These receptors originate from a human donor in good health (CMV status not recorded). Some clones in this sample may be carry-over from other donors' samples.

The chain has TRBV4-1 and TRBJ2-1; TRBD2 might be the D (5 bases). Germline V gene data show CDR1 as MGHRA and CDR2 as YSYEKL. The CDR3 consists of 15 residues. Trimming left V 2 bases short and J 2 bases short, with 10 bases between. CDR3 sequence (DNA): TGCGCCAGCAGCCAACAACTAGTCGCCTACAATGAGCAGTTCTTC. Its protein product is CASSQQLVAYNEQFF.

This clonotype has a count of ten or more. V gene TRBV7-2 combines with J gene TRBJ2-5; no reliable D call. Germline CDR1 SGHTA, CDR2 FQGNSA. This CDR3 has 13 residues. The V end lost 1 base, the J end lost 2 bases, and 5 bases lay between the germline ends. This CDR3 reads CASSLEVQETQYF. The CDR3 nucleotides read TGTGCCAGCAGCTTAGAAGTGCAAGAGACCCAGTACTTC.

The chain links TRBV12-5 to TRBJ1-4; 7 positions agree with TRBD1. The CDR3 is made up of 19 amino acids. Germline V CDR1 and CDR2: LGHNT, FRNRAP. The ends lost 6 bases at V and 0 bases at J; junction bases unmatched: 16. CDR3 sequence: CASGRSTGDNFATNEKLFF. CDR3 sequence (DNA): TGTGCTAGTGGACGTTCAACAGGGGACAACTTTGCAACTAATGAAAAACTGTTTTTT. Supplemented by reference TRBV12-5 and TRBJ1-4, the full variable domain reads DARVTQTPRHKVTEMGQEVTMRCQPILGHNTVFWYRQTMMQGLELLAYFRNRAPLDDSGMPKDRFSAEMPDATLATLKIQPSEPRDSAVYFCASGRSTGDNFATNEKLFFGSGTQLSVL.

This clonotype appeared a few times. The chain recombines TRBV7-9 with TRBJ2-7; TRBD1 is a possible D gene (6 bases). With 4 bases removed from V and 5 bases from J, the gap between germline ends came to 18 bases. The germline CDR1 and CDR2 sequences are SEHNR and FQNEAQ (reference sequence). There are 15 residues in the CDR3. CDR3 sequence reads: CASSSPNDRRNEQYF. The CDR3 DNA follows: TGTGCCAGCAGCTCGCCGAACGACAGGCGGAACGAGCAGTACTTC.

The genes are TRBV27 and TRBJ2-7, with 7 bases fitting TRBD2. V dropped 2 bases and J dropped 6; count of bases not matched to a gene: 7. CDR1 and CDR2 (germline): MNHEY, SMNVEV (reference sequence). There are 14 residues in the CDR3. The CDR3: CASSLSGIAREQYF. DNA of the CDR3: TGTGCCAGCAGTTTAAGCGGGATCGCGCGCGAGCAGTACTTC.

The genes are TRBV6-1 and TRBJ2-1, with 10 bases lining up with TRBD2. The CDR3 length is 16 residues. V gave up 5 bases and J gave up 3 bases; unmatched junction bases: 7. CDR1 MNHNS and CDR2 SASEGT come from the germline V gene. CDR3 residues: CASSTSSGRFYNEQFF. In DNA form, the CDR3 reads TGTGCCAGCAGTACATCTAGCGGGAGATTCTACAATGAGCAGTTCTTC.

This clonotype was observed a single time. The CDR3 nucleotides read TGCAGCGTTGAAACCGGACAGGGGAGGAATGAGCAGTTCTTC. Translated, it gives CSVETGQGRNEQFF. The V call is TRBV29-1, the J call TRBJ2-1, with TRBD1 identical over 9 bases. The J segment lost 7 bases and the V segment lost 2 bases, leaving 6 bases of the junction unmatched. The V gene's germline CDR1 is SQVTM and CDR2 ANQGSEA. The CDR3 has 14 residues.

This clonotype came up many times. The V and J genes are TRBV7-2 and TRBJ1-5, with 7 bases identical to TRBD1. V was pared by 2 bases and J by 7 bases, with 8 bases of the junction left unmatched. The germline V gene encodes CDR1 SGHTA and CDR2 FQGNSA. CDR3 length equals 15 residues. The chain's CDR3 is CASSLRGGTGQPQHF. The CDR3 DNA reads TGTGCCAGCAGCTTACGAGGGGGCACAGGACAGCCCCAGCATTTT.

The table lists this clonotype with many counts. The rearrangement links TRBV7-2 to TRBJ2-3, with 7 bases lining up with TRBD2. V lost 5 bases to trimming and J lost 11 bases; unmatched junction nucleotides: 7. CDR1 and CDR2 from the germline V gene are SGHTA and FQGNSA. This CDR3 region has 12 residues. The CDR3 coding sequence is TGTGCCAGCAGCCCTGACGGGGGGAAGCAGTATTTT. Amino acids: CASSPDGGKQYF.

This clonotype has more than one count but fewer than ten. This chain joins TRBV4-1 and TRBJ2-7; D uncertain. The germline gives CDR1 MGHRA, CDR2 YSYEKL. Trimming took off 3 bases at V and 1 base at J, with 7 bases between the two ends. The CDR3 extends over 13 amino acids. The CDR3 is CASSHRESYEQYF. In DNA, the CDR3 is TGCGCCAGCAGCCATCGCGAGTCCTACGAGCAGTACTTC.

CDR3 residues: CASSLKGWGGARNEQFF. CDR3 nucleotide sequence: TGTGCCAGCAGTTTAAAAGGTTGGGGGGGGGCTCGGAATGAGCAGTTCTTC. The rearrangement links TRBV12-3 or TRBV12-4 to TRBJ2-1, with D perhaps TRBD2 (7 bases). V lost 2 bases and J 7 bases, leaving 21 bases between the germline ends. CDR3 length: 17 amino acids.

This clonotype was detected many times. CDR3 region: CASSWTGTGNEQFF. The CDR3 region has the DNA TGCGCCAGCAGCTGGACCGGGACAGGGAATGAGCAGTTCTTC. The chain links TRBV5-1 to TRBJ2-1; 9 bases fit TRBD1. The V gene's germline CDR1 is SGHRS and CDR2 YFSETQ. Trimming removed 3 bases from V and 7 bases from J; junction bases left unmatched: 5. This CDR3 has 14 residues.

This clonotype was observed a few times. The rearrangement joins TRBV7-2 to TRBJ1-2; 8 bases map to TRBD1. Germline loops: CDR1 SGHTA, CDR2 FQGNSA. The trim removed 4 bases at V and 8 bases at J, leaving 6 bases unmatched. The CDR3 consists of 13 residues. As DNA, the CDR3 is TGTGCCAGCAGCTCCCCGGGACAGGCGGGCTACACCTTC. Encoded protein: CASSSPGQAGYTF.

This clonotype came up many times. V is TRBV6-2 or TRBV6-3 and J is TRBJ2-1, with D hard to call. Per germline, CDR1 MNHEY and CDR2 SVGEGT. CDR3 length equals 14 residues. Trimming stripped 2 bases from V and 5 bases from J, with 10 bases between. The DNA of the CDR3 is TGTGCCAGCAGTTACCCCGGATTCCACAATGAGCAGTTCTTC. This encodes CASSYPGFHNEQFF.

This clonotype was picked up many times. The rearrangement joins TRBV7-2 to TRBJ1-2; D perhaps matches TRBD1 (5 bases). Trimming removed 5 bases at V and 7 bases at J, with 14 bases between. In germline, CDR1 is SGHTA, CDR2 FQGNSA. CDR3 length equals 13 residues. In nucleotides, the CDR3 is TGTGCCAGCAGCACCCGGGACTTGCGTGGCTACACCTTC. Amino acids: CASSTRDLRGYTF.

This chain connects TRBV7-9 to TRBJ1-2; TRBD1 is a possible D gene (5 bases). Trimming removed 5 bases from V and 8 bases from J, with 12 bases in between. The CDR3 runs 12 residues. The germline V gene encodes CDR1 SEHNR and CDR2 FQNEAQ (reference sequence). This CDR3 is CASSPTGGGYTF. Here the CDR3 DNA reads TGTGCCAGCAGCCCTACGGGGGGGGGCTACACCTTC.

This clonotype showed up just a few times. The chain recombines TRBV29-1 with TRBJ2-3; the match to TRBD2 covers 12 bases. Germline assignment: CDR1 SQVTM and CDR2 ANQGSEA. V trimming: 6 bases; J trimming: 6 bases; junction bases outside the gene matches: 7. The CDR3 runs 14 residues. The CDR3 DNA follows: TGCAGCGTCGTGACTAGCGGGAGTCTGGATACGCAGTATTTT. Protein: CSVVTSGSLDTQYF.

The chain uses TRBV20-1 and TRBJ2-1, with D possibly matching TRBD1 (5 bases). The CDR3 consists of 14 residues. V gave up 2 bases and J gave up 8 bases, with 16 bases separating them. CDR1 and CDR2 (germline): DFQATT, SNEGSKA (reference sequence). Written as DNA, the CDR3 is TGCAGTGCTAGATCCCCCTACAGGTCCGATGAGCAGTTCTTC. This encodes CSARSPYRSDEQFF.

This clonotype was counted many times. The gene calls are TRBV11-2 and TRBJ1-1; weak D call: TRBD1 (5 bases). V was shortened by 1 base and J by 4 bases, with 10 bases between the two germline ends. There are 14 residues in the CDR3. Germline V gene sequence: CDR1 SGHAT, CDR2 FQNNGV. The CDR3 DNA is TGTGCCAGCAGCTTAGGTGGGGGGACCACTGAAGCTTTCTTT. Translating it yields CASSLGGGTTEAFF.

This chain uses TRBV6-2 or TRBV6-3 with TRBJ2-6, with 9 bases lining up with TRBD2. J gave up 7 bases and V 6 bases, and 10 bases lay outside the gene matches. Germline assignment: CDR1 MNHEY and CDR2 SVGEGT. The CDR3 is made up of 16 amino acids. CDR3 protein: CASRQAGGLGANVLTF. CDR3 nucleotides: TGTGCCAGCAGGCAAGCGGGAGGACTGGGCGCCAACGTCCTGACTTTC.

This clonotype was recorded at least ten times. The chain uses TRBV12-3 or TRBV12-4 and TRBJ1-5; D is uncertain. The CDR3 has 13 amino acids. Trimming stripped 7 bases from V and 2 bases from J, with 9 bases between. CDR3 sequence reads: CASTRTRNQPQHF. The CDR3 DNA is TGTGCCAGCACCAGGACCCGCAATCAGCCCCAGCATTTT.

This clonotype was observed a few times. The V gene is TRBV5-1, the J gene TRBJ2-7; perhaps TRBD2 as D (6 bases). The V end lost 0 bases, the J end lost 7 bases, and 14 bases lay between the germline ends. The CDR3 runs to 14 residues. The germline CDR1 and CDR2 sequences are SGHRS and YFSETQ. CDR3 protein: CASSLGPLEGEQYF. CDR3 bases: TGCGCCAGCAGCTTGGGCCCGTTGGAGGGGGAGCAGTACTTC.

Points on this clonotype: One end of the junction does not line up with germline, which may come from a read error. This chain links TRBV27 with TRBJ1-1; D is undetermined. There are 14 residues in the CDR3. Germline V gene lookup returns CDR1 MNHEY and CDR2 SMNVEV (reference sequence). CDR3 sequence reads: CASSLLDRNTKAFF. The CDR3 bases are TGTGCCAGCAGTTTACTAGACCGGAACACTAAAGCTTTCTTT.

The chain has TRBV10-3 and TRBJ2-5; D is perhaps TRBD2 (6 bases). Germline V gene lookup returns CDR1 ENHRY and CDR2 SYGVKD. This CDR3 has 12 residues. Trimming took 6 bases from V and 5 from J, leaving 10 bases between them. CDR3 sequence reads: CAIRDREETQYF. The DNA of the CDR3 is TGTGCCATCAGGGACCGGGAGGAGACCCAGTACTTC.

This clonotype occurred a few times. The chain employs TRBV6-6 and TRBJ2-3, with 8 bases aligning to TRBD2. J was trimmed by 2 bases and V by 5 bases; bases with no gene match: 6. The germline CDR1 and CDR2 sequences are MNHNY and SVGAGI (reference sequence). The CDR3 has 15 amino acids. The CDR3 sequence is CASSEQRGYTDTQYF. Here the CDR3 DNA reads TGTGCCAGCAGTGAGCAGCGGGGGTACACAGATACGCAGTATTTT.

This clonotype has only a few counts. The genes are TRBV5-4 and TRBJ2-3; D tentatively reads TRBD1 or TRBD2 (6 bases each). Trimming cost V 6 bases and J 4 bases, with 18 bases left between them. The CDR3 consists of 15 residues. Germline loops: CDR1 SGHNT, CDR2 YYREEE (reference sequence). The CDR3 reads CASTPGGLRADTQYF. CDR3 in DNA: TGTGCCAGCACGCCCGGGGGCCTTAGGGCAGATACGCAGTATTTT. The full variable domain, in which reference TRBV5-4 and TRBJ2-3 provide the parts outside the CDR3, is ETGVTQSPTHLIKTRGQQVTLRCSSQSGHNTVSWYQQALGQGPQFIFQYYREEENGRGNFPPRFSGLQFPNYSSELNVNALELDDSALYLCASTPGGLRADTQYFGPGTRLTVL.

This clonotype was seen many times. This sequence joins TRBV7-2 and TRBJ1-4; 8 positions agree with TRBD1. V shed 4 bases, J shed 6 bases, and the junction held 4 bases outside the gene matches. CDR3 size: 14 residues. CDR1 is SGHTA, CDR2 FQGNSA, per germline. The CDR3 DNA sequence: TGTGCCAGCAGCTCGGACAGGGTGGATGAAAAACTGTTTTTT. Amino acid sequence: CASSSDRVDEKLFF.